This is a list of T cell receptor beta chains from one sample in a study of blood T cell repertoires in COVID-19. Using immunoSEQ multiplex PCR, the repertoire was profiled, and TCRdb retains in-frame clones only, with some absent. The sample shows over 450,000 clones, roughly 87% of them seen only once. The sequenced sample was peripheral blood. The receptors here all came from a young man with COVID-19, enrolled during active disease. Each CDR3 is given with its conserved first and last residue. Fields, in order: J gene, D gene, V gene, clone size, CDR3 protein, CDR3 DNA. D genes are given only for firm matches. Clone size is stated in some rows and not others, as once, few, many or a class when expanded.

TRBJ2-6,-,TRBV2,-,CASRDSLSPSGANVLTF,TGTGCCAGCAGAGATAGCCTTTCCCCCTCTGGGGCCAACGTCCTGACTTTC
TRBJ2-6,TRBD1,TRBV18,-,CASSPLGQGRGANVLTF,TGTGCCAGCTCACCCCTTGGACAGGGACGTGGGGCCAACGTCCTGACTTTC
TRBJ2-3,TRBD2,TRBV25-1,-,CASSPGRLAGVHTQYF,TGTGCCAGCAGTCCCGGGAGACTAGCGGGAGTTCATACGCAGTATTTT
TRBJ2-6,TRBD1,TRBV11-3,-,CASSLILGDSSPGANVLTF,TGTGCCAGCAGCTTAATTTTGGGGGACAGTTCACCTGGGGCCAACGTCCTGACTTTC
TRBJ2-2,-,TRBV5-1,-,CASSSDGGRDTGELFF,TGCGCCAGCAGTTCAGACGGGGGTCGCGACACCGGGGAGCTGTTTTTT
TRBJ2-7,TRBD1,TRBV19,-,CASSIVGQSEQYF,TGTGCCAGTAGTATAGTGGGACAGAGTGAGCAGTACTTC
TRBJ2-5,TRBD2,TRBV12-3/TRBV12-4,-,CASSFGGGETQYF,TGTGCCAGCAGTTTCGGGGGAGGGGAAACCCAGTACTTC
TRBJ2-7,-,TRBV10-3,-,CAISETDRTVHYEQYF,TGTGCCATCAGTGAGACTGACAGGACAGTCCACTACGAGCAGTACTTC
TRBJ2-2,-,TRBV11-3,-,CASSSDRPPNTGELFF,TGTGCCAGCAGCTCCGACAGACCCCCGAACACCGGGGAGCTGTTTTTT
TRBJ2-1,-,TRBV9,once,CASSVVGSGISYNEQFF,TGTGCCAGCAGCGTAGTTGGTAGCGGTATCTCCTACAATGAGCAGTTCTTC
TRBJ1-1,-,TRBV30,-,CAWSRFKGGTEAFF,TGTGCCTGGAGTAGATTCAAAGGCGGCACTGAAGCTTTCTTT
TRBJ2-1,TRBD2,TRBV7-3,-,CASSSRTSYNEQFF,TGTGCCAGCAGCTCCCGGACTAGCTACAATGAGCAGTTCTTC
TRBJ2-5,-,TRBV2,-,CASSGETGFQETQYF,TGTGCCAGCAGTGGCGAGACAGGTTTCCAAGAGACCCAGTACTTC
TRBJ2-3,-,TRBV12-3/TRBV12-4,-,CASSRGSTDTQYF,TGTGCCAGCAGTAGGGGTAGCACAGATACGCAGTATTTT
TRBJ1-5,-,TRBV3-1/TRBV3-2,once,CASSQGPGGNQPQHF,TGTGCCAGCAGCCAAGGTCCCGGGGGCAATCAGCCCCAGCATTTT
TRBJ2-7,-,TRBV7-9,-,CASIPPGVGYEQYF,TGTGCCAGCATCCCCCCAGGGGTAGGCTACGAGCAGTACTTC
TRBJ1-5,-,TRBV6-1,-,CASSEKTGEAEPQHF,TGTGCCAGCAGTGAAAAAACAGGTGAGGCGGAGCCCCAGCATTTT
TRBJ2-1,-,TRBV5-1,-,CASSRVWSEQFF,TGCGCCAGCAGCAGAGTCTGGAGTGAGCAGTTCTTC
TRBJ2-7,TRBD1,TRBV27,few,CASSPGTGPNSGQYF,TGTGCCAGCAGTCCCGGGACAGGGCCGAACTCGGGGCAGTACTTC
TRBJ2-1,-,TRBV11-1,-,CASSLIGSSYNEQFF,TGTGCCAGCAGCTTGATCGGGAGCTCCTACAATGAGCAGTTCTTC
TRBJ2-5,TRBD2,TRBV2,-,CASSKAGELQYF,TGTGCCAGCTCCAAAGCGGGAGAGCTCCAGTACTTC
TRBJ2-3,TRBD1,TRBV14,-,CASSQITTGGPDTQYF,TGTGCCAGCAGCCAAATAACGACAGGGGGCCCAGATACGCAGTATTTT
TRBJ2-5,TRBD2,TRBV28,-,CASSTPGGRYQETQYF,TGTGCCAGCTCAACGCCGGGGGGAAGGTACCAAGAGACCCAGTACTTC
TRBJ1-1,-,TRBV2,-,CASRATGRTEAFF,TGTGCCAGCAGGGCTACAGGGCGAACTGAAGCTTTCTTT
TRBJ2-7,-,TRBV6-1,-,CASSDRTSMGEQYF,TGTGCCAGCAGTGATCGGACATCCATGGGAGAGCAGTACTTC
TRBJ2-1,TRBD1,TRBV7-9,few,CASSADRGSYNEQFF,TGTGCCAGCAGCGCGGACAGGGGTAGCTACAATGAGCAGTTCTTC
TRBJ1-1,TRBD1,TRBV6-5,-,CASSPDRGGTEAFF,TGTGCCAGCAGCCCGGACAGGGGGGGCACTGAAGCTTTCTTT
TRBJ2-3,TRBD2,TRBV15,-,CATSSLAGTDTQYF,TGTGCCACCAGTTCGCTAGCGGGAACAGATACGCAGTATTTT
TRBJ1-4,-,TRBV21-1,-,CASSKDRAHTRAYEKLFF,TGTGCCAGCAGCAAAGACAGGGCGCATACAAGAGCATATGAAAAACTGTTTTTT
TRBJ1-2,-,TRBV7-9,-,CASSSDQAGYTF,TGTGCCAGCAGCTCCGACCAGGCTGGCTACACCTTC
TRBJ2-4,TRBD1,TRBV3-1/TRBV3-2,-,CASSPYGQGRAKNIQYF,TGTGCCAGCAGCCCCTATGGACAGGGGAGGGCCAAAAACATTCAGTACTTC
TRBJ2-7,TRBD2,TRBV19,-,CASSISSGGRPYEQYF,TGTGCCAGTAGTATTTCTAGCGGGGGAAGACCCTACGAGCAGTACTTC
TRBJ1-1,-,TRBV3-1/TRBV3-2,-,CASSRADRNTEAFF,TGTGCCAGCAGCCGCGCAGACAGGAACACTGAAGCTTTCTTT
TRBJ2-2,TRBD1,TRBV7-9,-,CASSFGQGLTGELFF,TGTGCCAGCAGCTTTGGACAGGGGTTGACCGGGGAGCTGTTTTTT
TRBJ2-7,-,TRBV25-1,-,CASSAVGIGSSYEQYF,TGTGCCAGCAGTGCGGTGGGGATTGGGAGCTCCTACGAGCAGTACTTC